This T cell receptor beta chain was sequenced during a study of T cells after yellow fever vaccination. By 5'RACE template switching, TCR cDNA was produced, with a universal primer site and UMIs added in the process. TCRdb reanalysed the 5' RACE reads using MiXCR and keeps one entry per CDR3 protein. The sample includes 500,000 to 550,000 distinct CDR3 sequences, around a fifth of them seen just once. CDR1 is LGHNA, CDR2 YSLEER, per germline. V lost 0 bases to trimming and J lost 0 bases, with 15 bases between them. The CDR3 is 18 amino acids. Sequencing was performed on PBMCs, taken approximately 22 days after the first yellow fever vaccination. This rearrangement joins TRBV4-3 to TRBJ2-1; D uncertain. The clonotype was recovered from a man aged 18 to 30 who received the YFV17D yellow fever vaccine. The CDR3 sequence: CASSQEPPTSGSYNEQFF. The CDR3 DNA is TGCGCCAGCAGCCAAGAACCACCCACCTCTGGCTCCTACAATGAGCAGTTCTTC.